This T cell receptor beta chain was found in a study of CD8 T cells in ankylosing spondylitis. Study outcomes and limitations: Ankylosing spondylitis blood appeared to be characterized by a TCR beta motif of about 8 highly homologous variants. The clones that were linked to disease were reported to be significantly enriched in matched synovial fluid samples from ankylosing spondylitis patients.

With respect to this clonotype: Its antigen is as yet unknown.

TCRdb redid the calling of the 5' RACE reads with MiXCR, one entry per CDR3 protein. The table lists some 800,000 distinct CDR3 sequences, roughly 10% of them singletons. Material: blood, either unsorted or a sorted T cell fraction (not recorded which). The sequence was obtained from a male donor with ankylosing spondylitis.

CDR3 sequence reads: CSATSSGYNEQYF. The CDR3 region has the DNA TGCAGTGCAACCTCTAGCGGGTACAACGAGCAGTACTTC. This rearrangement joins TRBV20-1 to TRBJ2-7; TRBD2 matches 8 bases. This CDR3 contains 13 residues. CDR1 is DFQATT, CDR2 SNEGSKA, per germline (reference sequence). After removal of 6 bases from V and 5 bases from J, the junction contained 9 bases not matched to a gene.